This passage covers 11 T cell receptor beta chains from one sample sequenced in a study of blood T cell repertoires in COVID-19. The data were produced by immunoSEQ multiplex PCR, yet TCRdb's version contains in-frame clones alone and is incomplete. The data contain around 300,000 clones, over 75% of them seen just once; the ten biggest clones take up about 4.7%. Material: PBMCs or T cells enriched from blood (not recorded which). These receptors originate from a man aged 25-40 years who had recovered from COVID-19.

This clone has only one observation. The V call is TRBV4-2, the J call TRBJ1-4, with TRBD1 matching over 9 bases. This CDR3 is built from 15 residues. V was pared by 0 bases and J by 17 bases, with 13 bases of the junction left unmatched. Germline assignment: CDR1 LGHNA and CDR2 YNFKEQ. CDR3: CASSQDEAQGQGIFF. Here the CDR3 DNA reads TGTGCCAGCAGCCAAGATGAAGCTCAAGGACAGGGGATATTTTTT.

Comment on this clone: Within the sample, other DNA sequences also encode this same CDR3. The V and J genes are TRBV5-1 and TRBJ2-7; D gene uncertain. Germline lookup yields CDR1 SGHRS and CDR2 YFSETQ. CDR3 size: 11 residues. The V and J ends lost 4 bases and 1 base respectively, with 3 bases between them. CDR3 in amino acids: CASSRSYEQYF. The CDR3 region has the DNA TGCGCCAGCAGCCGGTCCTACGAGCAGTACTTC.

This clone was counted between two and nine times. The chain recombines TRBV16 with TRBJ2-7; tentative D call: TRBD1 (6 bases). The V gene's germline CDR1 is KGHSY and CDR2 FQNENV. The V gene lost 4 bases and the J gene lost 2 bases, with 15 bases spanning the gap. CDR3 length: 15 amino acids. In nucleotides, the CDR3 is TGTGCCAGCAGCCTGGACGGTGGACAGACCTACGAGCAGTACTTC. This encodes CASSLDGGQTYEQYF.

CDR3 sequence: CASSEALQGRETQYF. CDR3 nucleotide sequence: TGTGCCAGCAGTGAAGCGCTTCAGGGGCGGGAGACCCAGTACTTC. The chain joins TRBV2 to TRBJ2-5; TRBD1 might be the D (6 bases). The CDR3 length is 15 residues. The germline V gene encodes CDR1 SNHLY and CDR2 FYNNEI. V was shortened by 0 bases and J by 5 bases, with 13 bases between the two germline ends.

This rearrangement joins TRBV7-2 to TRBJ2-3; D uncertain. Germline CDR1 reads SGHTA; CDR2 reads FQGNSA. The CDR3 extends over 16 amino acids. Trimming took 2 bases from V and 1 from J, leaving 13 bases between them. CDR3 sequence: CASSLYLLSGTDTQYF. The CDR3 coding sequence is TGTGCCAGCAGCTTATATCTTTTGTCGGGCACAGATACGCAGTATTTT. Looking up the rest from reference TRBV7-2 and TRBJ2-3 gives the full variable domain: GAGVSQSPSNKVTEKGKDVELRCDPISGHTALYWYRQSLGQGLEFLIYFQGNSAPDKSGLPSDRFSAERTGGSVSTLTIQRTQQEDSAVYLCASSLYLLSGTDTQYFGPGTRLTVL.

CDR3 in amino acids: CASTYSGGANTGELFF. The CDR3 DNA is TGTGCCAGCACTTATAGCGGGGGTGCGAACACCGGGGAGCTGTTTTTT. This chain joins TRBV2 and TRBJ2-2, with TRBD2 matching 9 bases. This CDR3 comprises 16 residues. V shed 7 bases, J shed 0 bases, and the junction held 6 bases outside the gene matches. Germline CDR1 reads SNHLY; CDR2 reads FYNNEI. The full variable domain, completed using reference TRBV2 and TRBJ2-2, is EPEVTQTPSHQVTQMGQEVILRCVPISNHLYFYWYRQILGQKVEFLVSFYNNEISEKSEIFDDQFSVERPDGSNFTLKIRSTKLEDSAMYFCASTYSGGANTGELFFGEGSRLTVL.

This chain uses TRBV27 with TRBJ1-2; no firm D call. V was clipped by 2 bases and J by 2 bases, with 9 bases between them. Germline V gives CDR1 MNHEY, CDR2 SMNVEV (reference sequence). This CDR3 comprises 14 residues. The CDR3 nucleotides are TGTGCCAGCAGTTTACCGACAAGCAACTATGGCTACACCTTC. Encoded protein: CASSLPTSNYGYTF.

The chain links TRBV28 to TRBJ1-2; 9 nucleotides agree with TRBD1. CDR3 length: 15 residues. V shed 6 bases and J 7 bases; nucleotides not matched to a gene: 12. From germline, CDR1 is MDHEN and CDR2 SYDVKM. In DNA form, the CDR3 reads TGTGCCAGCAGCCTCACTAAACAGGGGGCGCCTGGCTACACCTTC. Its protein product is CASSLTKQGAPGYTF.

The J gene is TRBJ1-2, the V gene TRBV7-8; 8 bases are shared with TRBD1. V shed 5 bases, J shed 8 bases, and the junction held 7 bases outside the gene matches. CDR1 and CDR2 from the germline V gene are SGHVS and FQNEAQ. The CDR3 spans 13 residues. CDR3 bases: TGTGCCAGCAGCCCGACAGGGGTTAAAGGCTACACCTTC. Amino acids: CASSPTGVKGYTF.

The V gene is TRBV2, the J gene TRBJ2-7, with 7 bases identical to TRBD2. CDR1 and CDR2 from the germline V gene are SNHLY and FYNNEI. The CDR3 contains 13 residues. V shed 8 bases and J 4 bases; nucleotides not matched to a gene: 8. The chain's CDR3 is CASRRDYLYEQYF. The CDR3 DNA sequence: TGTGCCAGCCGTCGGGACTACTTATACGAGCAGTACTTC.

V is TRBV3-1 (or the pseudogene TRBV3-2) and J is TRBJ2-1; 8 nucleotides agree with TRBD2. The V gene end was trimmed by 7 bases and the J gene end by 7 bases; junction bases not matched to a gene: 12. The germline gives CDR1 LGHDT, CDR2 YNNKEL (reference sequence). This CDR3 is 15 amino acids long. CDR3 in DNA: TGTGCCAGCACCTCCGTCGGGGGGGCTGTTAATGAGCAGTTCTTC. Translation: CASTSVGGAVNEQFF.